The present T cell receptor (beta chain) was sequenced within a study of blood T cells in healthy people across ages. Regarding the study as a whole: Estimates based on one million T cells were treated as lower bounds.

Each of the donors had around 10 milliliters of peripheral blood drawn into EDTA-treated Vacutainer tubes. A sample-barcoded 5' primer and a J-beta primer mix were used in a second PCR of about 7 to 11 cycles. Through a template-switch adaptor with 12 random nucleotides, each cDNA molecule received a tag. At least 2.5 million CDR3-containing paired-end reads were obtained per sample. TCRdb re-derived calls from the 5' RACE reads in MiXCR, one entry per CDR3 protein. The table lists roughly 1,300,000 distinct CDR3 sequences, 59% of them singletons. Germline CDR1 reads MGHRA; CDR2 reads YSYEKL. The CDR3 totals 15 residues. The V gene end was trimmed by 2 bases and the J gene end by 6 bases; junction bases not matched to a gene: 5. Regarding this clonotype: Its antigen is undetermined.

The sequenced sample consisted of blood. The gene calls are TRBV4-1 and TRBJ2-5; 11 positions match TRBD2. The sequence was collected from a man between 18 and 35 years old in good health. The CDR3 sequence: CASSQTTSGTKTQYF. The DNA of the CDR3 is TGCGCCAGCAGCCAAACGACTAGCGGGACGAAGACCCAGTACTTC.